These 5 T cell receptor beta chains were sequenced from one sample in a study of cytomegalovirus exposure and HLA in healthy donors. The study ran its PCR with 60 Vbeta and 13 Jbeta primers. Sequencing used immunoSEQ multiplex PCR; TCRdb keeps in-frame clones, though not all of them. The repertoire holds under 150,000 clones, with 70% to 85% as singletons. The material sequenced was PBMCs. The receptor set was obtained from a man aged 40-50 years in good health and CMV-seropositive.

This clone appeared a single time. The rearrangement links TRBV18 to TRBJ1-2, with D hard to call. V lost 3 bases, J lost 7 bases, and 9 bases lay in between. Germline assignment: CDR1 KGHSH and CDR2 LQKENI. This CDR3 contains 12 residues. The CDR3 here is CASSPPEGGYTF. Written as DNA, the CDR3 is TGTGCCAGCTCACCCCCCGAGGGTGGCTACACCTTC. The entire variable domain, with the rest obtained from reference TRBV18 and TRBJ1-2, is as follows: NAGVMQNPRHLVRRRGQEARLRCSPMKGHSHVYWYRQLPEEGLKFMVYLQKENIIDESGMPKERFSAEFPKEGPSILRIQQVVRGDSAAYFCASSPPEGGYTFGSGTRLTVV.

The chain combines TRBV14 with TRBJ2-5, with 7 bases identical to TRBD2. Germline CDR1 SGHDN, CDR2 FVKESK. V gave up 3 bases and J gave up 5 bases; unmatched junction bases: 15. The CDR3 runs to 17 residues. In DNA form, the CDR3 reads TGTGCCAGCAGCCAGATGGGGCGGGGAGGGATGAAGGAGACCCAGTACTTC. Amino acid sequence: CASSQMGRGGMKETQYF.

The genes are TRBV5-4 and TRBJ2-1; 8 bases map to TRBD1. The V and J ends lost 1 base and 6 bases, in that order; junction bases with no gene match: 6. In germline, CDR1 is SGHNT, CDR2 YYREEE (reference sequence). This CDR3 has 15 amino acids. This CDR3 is CASSLRQGSGNEQFF. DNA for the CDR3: TGTGCCAGCAGCTTGAGACAGGGGTCGGGCAATGAGCAGTTCTTC.

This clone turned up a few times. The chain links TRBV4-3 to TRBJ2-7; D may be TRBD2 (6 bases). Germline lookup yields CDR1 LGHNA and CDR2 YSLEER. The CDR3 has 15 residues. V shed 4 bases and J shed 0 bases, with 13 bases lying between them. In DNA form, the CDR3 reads TGCGCCAGCAGCCCCCAGGCGGGGCGCTCCTACGAGCAGTACTTC. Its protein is CASSPQAGRSYEQYF.

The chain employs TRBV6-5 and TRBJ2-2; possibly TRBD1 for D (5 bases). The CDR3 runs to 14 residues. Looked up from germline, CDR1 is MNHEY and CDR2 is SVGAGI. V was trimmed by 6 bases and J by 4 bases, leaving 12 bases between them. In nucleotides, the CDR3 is TGTGCCAGCAGGGTAGGGGTAGGCACCGGGGAGCTGTTTTTT. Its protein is CASRVGVGTGELFF.